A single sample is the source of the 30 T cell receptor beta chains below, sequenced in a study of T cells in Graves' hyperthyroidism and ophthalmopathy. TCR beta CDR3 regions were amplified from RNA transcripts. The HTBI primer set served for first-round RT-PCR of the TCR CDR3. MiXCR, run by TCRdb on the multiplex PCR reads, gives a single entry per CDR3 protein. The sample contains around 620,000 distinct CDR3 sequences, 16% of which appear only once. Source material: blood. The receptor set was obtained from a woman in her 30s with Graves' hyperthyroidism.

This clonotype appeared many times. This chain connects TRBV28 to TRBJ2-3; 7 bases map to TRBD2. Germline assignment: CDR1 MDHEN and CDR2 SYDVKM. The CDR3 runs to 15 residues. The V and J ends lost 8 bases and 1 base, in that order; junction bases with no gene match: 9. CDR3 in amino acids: CASRGGSEGTDTQYF. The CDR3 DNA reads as TGTGCCAGCCGGGGCGGGAGTGAGGGCACAGATACGCAGTATTTT. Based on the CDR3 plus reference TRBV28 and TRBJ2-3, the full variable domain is DVKVTQSSRYLVKRTGEKVFLECVQDMDHENMFWYRQDPGLGLRLIYFSYDVKMKEKGDIPEGYSVSREKKERFSLILESASTNQTSMYLCASRGGSEGTDTQYFGPGTRLTVL.

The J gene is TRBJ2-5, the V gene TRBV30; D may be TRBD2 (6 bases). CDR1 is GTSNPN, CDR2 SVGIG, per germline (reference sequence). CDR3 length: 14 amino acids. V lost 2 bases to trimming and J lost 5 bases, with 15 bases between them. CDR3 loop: CAWSPPAGYETQYF. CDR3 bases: TGTGCCTGGAGTCCGCCCGCGGGGTATGAGACCCAGTACTTC.

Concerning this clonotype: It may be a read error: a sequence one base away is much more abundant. The CDR3: CASSLGPGVNYRYTF. The DNA for the CDR3 is TGTGCCAGCAGCTTAGGACCGGGAGTAAACTATCGCTACACCTTC. The rearrangement uses TRBV11-2 and TRBJ1-2; no clear D gene. The CDR3 covers 15 residues. Germline lookup yields CDR1 SGHAT and CDR2 FQNNGV.

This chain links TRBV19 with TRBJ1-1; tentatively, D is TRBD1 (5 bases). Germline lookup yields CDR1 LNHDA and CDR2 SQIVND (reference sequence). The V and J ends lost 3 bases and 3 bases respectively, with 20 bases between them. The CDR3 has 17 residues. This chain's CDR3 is CASSMELGEPLDTEAFF. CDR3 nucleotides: TGTGCCAGTAGTATGGAATTGGGGGAACCCTTGGACACTGAAGCTTTCTTT.

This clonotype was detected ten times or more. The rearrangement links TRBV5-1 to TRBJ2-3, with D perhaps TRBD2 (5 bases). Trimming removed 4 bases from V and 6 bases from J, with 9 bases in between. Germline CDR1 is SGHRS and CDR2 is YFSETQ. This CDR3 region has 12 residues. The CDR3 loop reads CASSPPSDTQYF. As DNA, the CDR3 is TGCGCCAGCAGCCCCCCTAGCGATACGCAGTATTTT.

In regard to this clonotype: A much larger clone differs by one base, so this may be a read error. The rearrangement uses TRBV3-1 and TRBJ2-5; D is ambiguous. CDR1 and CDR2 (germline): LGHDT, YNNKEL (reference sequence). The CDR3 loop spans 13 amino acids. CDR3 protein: CASSQDFQGTQYF. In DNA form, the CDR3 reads TGTGCCAGCAGCCAAGACTTTCAAGGGACCCAGTACTTC.

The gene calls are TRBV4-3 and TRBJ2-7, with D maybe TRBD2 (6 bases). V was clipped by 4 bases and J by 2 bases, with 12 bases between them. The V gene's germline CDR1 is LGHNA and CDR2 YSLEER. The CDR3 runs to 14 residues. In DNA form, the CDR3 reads TGCGCCAGCAGCCCGCGGGACGCGACCTACGAGCAGTACTTC. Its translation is CASSPRDATYEQYF.

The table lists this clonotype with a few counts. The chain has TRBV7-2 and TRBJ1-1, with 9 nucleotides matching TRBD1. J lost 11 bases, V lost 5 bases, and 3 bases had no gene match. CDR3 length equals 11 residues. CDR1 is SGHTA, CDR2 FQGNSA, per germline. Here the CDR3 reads CASSKGQGAFF. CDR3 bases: TGTGCCAGCAGCAAAGGACAGGGGGCTTTCTTT.

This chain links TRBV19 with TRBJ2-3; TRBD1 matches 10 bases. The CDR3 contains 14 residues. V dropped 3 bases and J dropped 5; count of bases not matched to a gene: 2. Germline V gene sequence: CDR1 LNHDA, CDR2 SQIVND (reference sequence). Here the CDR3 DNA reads TGTGCCAGTAGTATTGGACAGGGGGAAGATACGCAGTATTTT. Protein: CASSIGQGEDTQYF. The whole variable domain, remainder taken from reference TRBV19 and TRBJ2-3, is DGGITQSPKYLFRKEGQNVTLSCEQNLNHDAMYWYRQDPGQGLRLIYYSQIVNDFQKGDIAEGYSVSREKKESFPLTVTSAQKNPTAFYLCASSIGQGEDTQYFGPGTRLTVL.

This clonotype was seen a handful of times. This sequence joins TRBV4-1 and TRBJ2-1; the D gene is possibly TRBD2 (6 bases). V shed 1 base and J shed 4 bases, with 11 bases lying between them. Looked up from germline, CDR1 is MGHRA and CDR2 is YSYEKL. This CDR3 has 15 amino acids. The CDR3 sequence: CASSQGLVGYNEQFF. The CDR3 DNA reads TGCGCCAGCAGCCAAGGACTAGTCGGATACAATGAGCAGTTCTTC.

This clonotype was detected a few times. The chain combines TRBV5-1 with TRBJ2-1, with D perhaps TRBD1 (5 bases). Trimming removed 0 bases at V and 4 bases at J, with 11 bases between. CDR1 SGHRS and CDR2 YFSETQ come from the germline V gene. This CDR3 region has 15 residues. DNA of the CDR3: TGCGCCAGCAGCTTGGCCACGACAGTGTACAATGAGCAGTTCTTC. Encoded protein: CASSLATTVYNEQFF.

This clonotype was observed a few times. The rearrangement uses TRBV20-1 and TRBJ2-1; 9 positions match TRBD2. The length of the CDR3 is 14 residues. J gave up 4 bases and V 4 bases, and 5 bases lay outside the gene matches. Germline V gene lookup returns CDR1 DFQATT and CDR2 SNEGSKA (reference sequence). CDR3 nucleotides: TGCAGTGCTAAGGGCGGGAGGGCTTACAATGAGCAGTTCTTC. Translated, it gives CSAKGGRAYNEQFF.

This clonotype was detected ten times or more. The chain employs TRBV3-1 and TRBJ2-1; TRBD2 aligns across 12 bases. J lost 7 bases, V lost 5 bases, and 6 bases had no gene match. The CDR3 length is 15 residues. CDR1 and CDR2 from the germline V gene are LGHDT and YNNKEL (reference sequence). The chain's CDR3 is CASSVLAGGRNEQFF. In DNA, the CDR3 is TGTGCCAGCAGCGTACTAGCGGGAGGAAGGAATGAGCAGTTCTTC.

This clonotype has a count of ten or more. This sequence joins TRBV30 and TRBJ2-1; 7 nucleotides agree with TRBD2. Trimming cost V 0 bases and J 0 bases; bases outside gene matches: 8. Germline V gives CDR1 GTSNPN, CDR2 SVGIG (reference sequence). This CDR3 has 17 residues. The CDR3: CAWSVRGSPYSYNEQFF. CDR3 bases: TGTGCCTGGAGTGTACGCGGGAGTCCCTACTCCTACAATGAGCAGTTCTTC.

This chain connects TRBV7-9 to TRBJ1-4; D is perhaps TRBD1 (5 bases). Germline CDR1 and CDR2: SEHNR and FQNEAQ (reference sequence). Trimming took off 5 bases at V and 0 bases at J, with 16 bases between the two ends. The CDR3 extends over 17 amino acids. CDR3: CASSAPRGQSTNEKLFF. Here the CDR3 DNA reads TGTGCCAGCAGCGCACCCCGGGGCCAATCAACTAATGAAAAACTGTTTTTT.

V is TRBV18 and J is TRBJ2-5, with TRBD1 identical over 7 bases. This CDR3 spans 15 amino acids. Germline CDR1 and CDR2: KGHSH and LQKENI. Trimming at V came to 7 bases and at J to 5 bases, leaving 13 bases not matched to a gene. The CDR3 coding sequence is TGTGCCAGCTTACCGCCGGGACAGTCCGATGAGACCCAGTACTTC. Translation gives CASLPPGQSDETQYF.

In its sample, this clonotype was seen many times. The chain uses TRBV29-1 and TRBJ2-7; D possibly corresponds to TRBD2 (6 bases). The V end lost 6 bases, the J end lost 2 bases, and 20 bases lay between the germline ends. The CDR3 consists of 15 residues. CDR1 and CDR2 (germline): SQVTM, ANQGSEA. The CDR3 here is CSVLSPGGTPYEQYF. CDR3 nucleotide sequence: TGCAGCGTCCTATCCCCAGGTGGGACTCCCTACGAGCAGTACTTC.

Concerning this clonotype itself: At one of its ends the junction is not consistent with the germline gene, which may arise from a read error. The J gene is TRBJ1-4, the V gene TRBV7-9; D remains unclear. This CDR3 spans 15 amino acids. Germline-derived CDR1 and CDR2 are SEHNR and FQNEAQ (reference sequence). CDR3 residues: CTSSWRGATNEKLFF. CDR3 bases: TGTACCAGCAGCTGGCGCGGAGCAACTAATGAAAAACTGTTTTTT.

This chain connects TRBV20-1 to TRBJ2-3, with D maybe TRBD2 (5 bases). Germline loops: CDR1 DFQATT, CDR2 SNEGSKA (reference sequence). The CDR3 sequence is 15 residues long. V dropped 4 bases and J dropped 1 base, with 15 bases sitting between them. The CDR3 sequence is CSAIVAQGRTDTQYF. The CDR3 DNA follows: TGCAGTGCTATAGTAGCGCAAGGCCGCACAGATACGCAGTATTTT.

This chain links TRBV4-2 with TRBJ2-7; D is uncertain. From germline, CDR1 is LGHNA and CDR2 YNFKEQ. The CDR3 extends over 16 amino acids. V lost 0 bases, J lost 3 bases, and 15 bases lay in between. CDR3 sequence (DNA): TGTGCCAGCAGCCAAGACACAGACTTCAGACTCTACGAGCAGTACTTC. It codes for CASSQDTDFRLYEQYF.

CDR3 DNA sequence: TGTGCCAGTAGTATAGAGACATATAGCAATCAGCCCCAGCATTTT. This codes for CASSIETYSNQPQHF. This chain links TRBV19 with TRBJ1-5; no firm D call. Trimming removed 0 bases at V and 0 bases at J, with 6 bases between. Germline CDR1 reads LNHDA; CDR2 reads SQIVND (reference sequence). The CDR3 loop spans 15 amino acids.

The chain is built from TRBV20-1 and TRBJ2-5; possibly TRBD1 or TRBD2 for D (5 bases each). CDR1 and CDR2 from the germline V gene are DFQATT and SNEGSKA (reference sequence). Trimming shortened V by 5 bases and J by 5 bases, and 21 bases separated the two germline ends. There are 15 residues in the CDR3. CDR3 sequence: CSAYAIWGISETQYF. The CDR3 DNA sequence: TGCAGTGCTTATGCGATATGGGGGATCTCGGAGACCCAGTACTTC.

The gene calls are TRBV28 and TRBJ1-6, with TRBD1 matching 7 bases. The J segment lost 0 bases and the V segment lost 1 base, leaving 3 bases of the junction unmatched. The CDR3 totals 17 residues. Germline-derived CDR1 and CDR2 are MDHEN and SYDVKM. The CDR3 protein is CASSLSDRSSYNSPLHF. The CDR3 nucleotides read TGTGCCAGCAGTTTATCGGACAGGAGCTCCTATAATTCACCCCTCCACTTT.

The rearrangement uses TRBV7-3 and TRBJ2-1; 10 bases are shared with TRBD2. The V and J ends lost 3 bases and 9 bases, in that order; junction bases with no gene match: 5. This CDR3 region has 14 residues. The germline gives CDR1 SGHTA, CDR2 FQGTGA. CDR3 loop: CASSLEREGFEQFF. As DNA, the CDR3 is TGTGCCAGCAGCTTGGAGCGGGAGGGTTTTGAGCAGTTCTTC. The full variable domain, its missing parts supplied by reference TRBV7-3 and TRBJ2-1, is GAGVSQTPSNKVTEKGKYVELRCDPISGHTALYWYRQSLGQGPEFLIYFQGTGAADDSGLPNDRFFAVRPEGSVSTLKIQRTERGDSAVYLCASSLEREGFEQFFGPGTRLTVL.

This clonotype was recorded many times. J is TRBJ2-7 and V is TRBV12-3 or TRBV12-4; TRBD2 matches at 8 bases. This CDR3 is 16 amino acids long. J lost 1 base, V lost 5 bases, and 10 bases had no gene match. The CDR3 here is CASSQTSGRRSYEQYF. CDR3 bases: TGTGCCAGCAGTCAGACGAGCGGGAGACGGTCCTACGAGCAGTACTTC.

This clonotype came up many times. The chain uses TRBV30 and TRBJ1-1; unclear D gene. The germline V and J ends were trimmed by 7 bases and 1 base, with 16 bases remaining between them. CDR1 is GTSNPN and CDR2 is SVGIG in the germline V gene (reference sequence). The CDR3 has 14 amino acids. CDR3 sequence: CASTALTTNTEAFF. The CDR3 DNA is TGTGCCTCAACAGCCTTAACTACGAACACTGAAGCTTTCTTT.

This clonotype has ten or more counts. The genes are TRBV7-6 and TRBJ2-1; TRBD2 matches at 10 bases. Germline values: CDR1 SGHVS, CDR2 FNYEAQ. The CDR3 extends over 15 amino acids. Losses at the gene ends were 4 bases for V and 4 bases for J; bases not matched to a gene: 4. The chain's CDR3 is CASSSTSGIYNEQFF. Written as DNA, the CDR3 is TGTGCCAGCAGCTCTACTAGCGGGATTTACAATGAGCAGTTCTTC.

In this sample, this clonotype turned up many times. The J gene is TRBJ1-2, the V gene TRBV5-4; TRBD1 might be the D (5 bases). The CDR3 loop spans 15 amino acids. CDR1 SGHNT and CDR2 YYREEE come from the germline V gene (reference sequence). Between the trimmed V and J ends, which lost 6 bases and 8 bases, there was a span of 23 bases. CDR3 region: CASILGRGERDGYTF. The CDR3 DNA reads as TGTGCCAGCATCCTGGGTCGGGGGGAAAGGGACGGCTACACCTTC.

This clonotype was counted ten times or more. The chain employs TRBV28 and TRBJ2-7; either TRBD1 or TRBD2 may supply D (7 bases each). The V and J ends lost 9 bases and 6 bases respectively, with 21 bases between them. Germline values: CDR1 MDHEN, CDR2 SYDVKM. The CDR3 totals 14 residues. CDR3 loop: CASLPQGGYGEQYF. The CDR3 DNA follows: TGTGCCAGTTTACCCCAGGGGGGGTATGGCGAGCAGTACTTC.

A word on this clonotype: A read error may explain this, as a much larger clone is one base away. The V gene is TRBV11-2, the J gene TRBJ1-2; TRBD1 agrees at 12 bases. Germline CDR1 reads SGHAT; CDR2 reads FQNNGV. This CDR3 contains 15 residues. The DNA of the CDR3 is TGTGCCGGCAGCGAACCGGGACAGGGGGCGCGTGGCTACACCTTC. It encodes CAGSEPGQGARGYTF.